This TCR beta chain derives from a study of cytomegalovirus exposure and HLA in healthy donors. Looking at the study overall: Out of 398 genotyped donors, 81% belonged to the Caucasian-associated ancestry cluster.

Study outcomes and limitations: Sequencing likely caused a cluster of highly shared sequence variants.

The CDR3 contains 17 residues. V lost 2 bases to trimming and J lost 1 base, with 14 bases between them. Germline CDR1 MGHRA, CDR2 YSYEKL. Concerning this clone: Antigen unknown.

The primer mix had 60 Vbeta and 13 Jbeta primers. The data were produced by immunoSEQ multiplex PCR, yet TCRdb's version contains in-frame clones alone and is incomplete. The sample yields under 250,000 clones, around 85% seen once. The receptor's source is a man over 45 in good health and CMV-seronegative. The specimen sequenced was PBMCs. J is TRBJ2-2 and V is TRBV4-1; D is perhaps TRBD1 (5 bases). The CDR3 DNA sequence: TGCGCCAGCAGCCAAAACCAGTACCAGGGGAACACCGGGGAGCTGTTTTTT. It encodes CASSQNQYQGNTGELFF.